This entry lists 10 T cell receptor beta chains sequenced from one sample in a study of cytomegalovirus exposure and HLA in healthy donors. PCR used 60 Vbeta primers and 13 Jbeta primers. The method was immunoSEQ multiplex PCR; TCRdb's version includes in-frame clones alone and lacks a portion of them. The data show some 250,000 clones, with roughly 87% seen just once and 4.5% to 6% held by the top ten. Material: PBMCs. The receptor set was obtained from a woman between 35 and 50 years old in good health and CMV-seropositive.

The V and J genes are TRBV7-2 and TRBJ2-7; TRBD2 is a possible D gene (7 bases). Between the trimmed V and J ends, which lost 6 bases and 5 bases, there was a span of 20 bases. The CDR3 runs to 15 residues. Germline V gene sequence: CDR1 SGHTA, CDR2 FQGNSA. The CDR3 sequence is CASSYPAGASHEQYF. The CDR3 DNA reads TGTGCCAGCAGTTACCCGGCGGGGGCTTCCCACGAGCAGTACTTC. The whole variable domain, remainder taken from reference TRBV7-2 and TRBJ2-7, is GAGVSQSPSNKVTEKGKDVELRCDPISGHTALYWYRQSLGQGLEFLIYFQGNSAPDKSGLPSDRFSAERTGGSVSTLTIQRTQQEDSAVYLCASSYPAGASHEQYFGPGTRLTVT.

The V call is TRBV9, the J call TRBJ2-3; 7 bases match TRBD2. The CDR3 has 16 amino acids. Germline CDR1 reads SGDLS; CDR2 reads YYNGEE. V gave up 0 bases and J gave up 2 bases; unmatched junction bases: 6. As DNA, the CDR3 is TGTGCCAGCAGCGTAGCGATTCGGGAGGTCACAGATACGCAGTATTTT. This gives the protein CASSVAIREVTDTQYF.

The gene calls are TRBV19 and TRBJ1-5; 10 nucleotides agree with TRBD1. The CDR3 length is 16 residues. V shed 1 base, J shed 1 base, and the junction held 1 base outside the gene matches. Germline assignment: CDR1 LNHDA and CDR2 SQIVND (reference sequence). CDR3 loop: CASSIGTGGSNQPQHF. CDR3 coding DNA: TGTGCCAGTAGTATAGGGACAGGGGGGAGCAATCAGCCCCAGCATTTT.

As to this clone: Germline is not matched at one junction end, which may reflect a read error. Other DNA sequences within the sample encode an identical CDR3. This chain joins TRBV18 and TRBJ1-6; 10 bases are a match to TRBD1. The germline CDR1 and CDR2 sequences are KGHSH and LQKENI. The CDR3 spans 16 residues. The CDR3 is CASSPLGTGVNSPLHF. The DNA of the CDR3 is TGTGCCAGCTCACCTCTGGGGACAGGGGTCAATTCCCCCCTCCACTTT. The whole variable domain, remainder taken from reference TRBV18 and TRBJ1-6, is NAGVMQNPRHLVRRRGQEARLRCSPMKGHSHVYWYRQLPEEGLKFMVYLQKENIIDESGMPKERFSAEFPKEGPSILRIQQVVRGDSAAYFCASSPLGTGVNSPLHFGNGTRLTVT.

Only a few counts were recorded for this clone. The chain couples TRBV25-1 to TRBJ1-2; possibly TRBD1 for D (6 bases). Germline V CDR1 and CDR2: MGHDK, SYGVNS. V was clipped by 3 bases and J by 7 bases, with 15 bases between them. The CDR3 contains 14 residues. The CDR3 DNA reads TGTGCCAGCAGTGACCCAACAACAGGGTCTGGCTACACCTTC. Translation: CASSDPTTGSGYTF.

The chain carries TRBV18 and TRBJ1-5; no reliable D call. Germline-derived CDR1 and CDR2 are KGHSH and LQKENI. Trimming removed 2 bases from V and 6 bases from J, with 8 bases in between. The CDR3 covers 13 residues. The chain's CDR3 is CASSPTEVQPQHF. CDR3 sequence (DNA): TGTGCCAGCTCACCAACCGAGGTTCAGCCCCAGCATTTT.

DNA for the CDR3: TGTGCCAGCAGGGACAGTTTTAATGAAAAACTGTTTTTT. It codes for CASRDSFNEKLFF. The chain has TRBV25-1 and TRBJ1-4; D possibly corresponds to TRBD1 (6 bases). Trimming cost V 6 bases and J 4 bases, with 9 bases left between them. CDR1 MGHDK and CDR2 SYGVNS come from the germline V gene. The CDR3 loop spans 13 amino acids.

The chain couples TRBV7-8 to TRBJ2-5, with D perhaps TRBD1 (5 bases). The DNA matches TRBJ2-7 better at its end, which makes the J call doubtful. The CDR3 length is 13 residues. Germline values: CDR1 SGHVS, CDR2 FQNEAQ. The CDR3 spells CASSLSRDYEQYF. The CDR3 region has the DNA TGTGCCAGCAGCTTATCCAGGGACTACGAGCAGTACTTC.

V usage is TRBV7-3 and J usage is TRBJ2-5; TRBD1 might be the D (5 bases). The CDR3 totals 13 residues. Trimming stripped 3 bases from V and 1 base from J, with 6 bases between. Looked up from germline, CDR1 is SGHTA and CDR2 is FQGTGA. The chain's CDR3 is CASSFGAQETQYF. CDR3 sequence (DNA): TGTGCCAGCAGCTTTGGGGCCCAAGAGACCCAGTACTTC.

The CDR3 nucleotides are TGTGCCACCGACAGGTCGAACACTGAAGCTTTCTTT. This encodes CATDRSNTEAFF. V gene TRBV19 combines with J gene TRBJ1-1; D is perhaps TRBD1 (6 bases). The CDR3 totals 12 residues. V shed 10 bases and J shed 1 base, with 10 bases lying between them. The germline V gene has CDR1 LNHDA and CDR2 SQIVND (reference sequence).